This T cell receptor (beta chain) was sequenced during a study of T-cell memory formation after mild COVID-19. TCRdb used MiXCR to reprocess the 5' RACE reads, holding one entry per CDR3 protein. The sample lists a few hundred thousand distinct CDR3 sequences, approximately 25% occurring once. This clonotype was observed a few times. The V gene's germline CDR1 is SQVTM and CDR2 ANQGSEA. V lost 8 bases, J lost 4 bases, and 5 bases stayed unmatched. The CDR3 has 12 residues. The chain joins TRBV29-1 to TRBJ1-2; 9 bases align to TRBD1. This receptor was obtained from an adult woman who had mild COVID-19 (a few samples of this study predate the infection). Cell type and time point are not known. The sample consisted of PBMCs or a T cell subset sorted from them (not recorded which). This CDR3 is CSIRDRAYGYTF. CDR3 sequence (DNA): TGCAGCATCCGGGACAGGGCCTATGGCTACACCTTC.